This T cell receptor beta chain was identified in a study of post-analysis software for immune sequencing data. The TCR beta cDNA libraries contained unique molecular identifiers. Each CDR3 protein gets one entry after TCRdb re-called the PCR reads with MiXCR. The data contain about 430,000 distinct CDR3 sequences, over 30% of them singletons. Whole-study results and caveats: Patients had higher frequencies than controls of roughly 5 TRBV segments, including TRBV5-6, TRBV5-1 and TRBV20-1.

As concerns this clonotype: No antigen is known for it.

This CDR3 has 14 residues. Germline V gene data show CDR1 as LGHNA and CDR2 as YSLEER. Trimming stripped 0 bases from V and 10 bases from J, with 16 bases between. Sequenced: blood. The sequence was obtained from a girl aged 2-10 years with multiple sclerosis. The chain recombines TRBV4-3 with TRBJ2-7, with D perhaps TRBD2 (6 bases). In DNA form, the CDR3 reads TGCGCCAGCAGCCAAGATAGGCGGGGTCGGGACCAGTACTTC. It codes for CASSQDRRGRDQYF.